Sequencing of this T cell receptor beta chain was carried out in a study of cytomegalovirus exposure and HLA in healthy donors. Researchers ran the PCR with 60 Vbeta and 13 Jbeta primers. Assay used: immunoSEQ multiplex PCR; TCRdb lists only in-frame clones, some missing. The sample holds roughly 140,000 clones, roughly 75% seen once. The study's findings and limits: Immune exposure information available was restricted to CMV serostatus.

Notes on this clone: Its antigen is currently unknown.

Healthy bone marrow donors made up the cohort. The sample taken for sequencing was PBMCs. This receptor was obtained from a man in his forties in good health and CMV-seropositive.

Written as DNA, the CDR3 is TGTGCCAGCAGTTGCTCTTCAACAGGGGTGAGGGGCTACACCTTC. Translated, it gives CASSCSSTGVRGYTF. The V and J genes are TRBV6-5 and TRBJ1-2; 7 bases align to TRBD1. V was pared by 4 bases and J by 8 bases, with 13 bases of the junction left unmatched. The CDR3 loop spans 15 amino acids. CDR1 and CDR2 from the germline V gene are MNHEY and SVGAGI.